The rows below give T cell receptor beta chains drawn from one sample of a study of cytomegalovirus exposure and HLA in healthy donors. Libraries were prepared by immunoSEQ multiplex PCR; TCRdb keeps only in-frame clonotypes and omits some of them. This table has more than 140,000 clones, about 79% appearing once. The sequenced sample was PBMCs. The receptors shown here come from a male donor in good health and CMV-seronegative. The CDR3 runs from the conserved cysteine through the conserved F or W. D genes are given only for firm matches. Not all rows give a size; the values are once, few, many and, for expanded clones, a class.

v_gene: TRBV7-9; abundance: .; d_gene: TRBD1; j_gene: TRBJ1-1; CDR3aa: CASSLGGQGARGTEAFF; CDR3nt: TGTGCCAGCAGCTTAGGGGGACAGGGGGCACGCGGCACTGAAGCTTTCTTT
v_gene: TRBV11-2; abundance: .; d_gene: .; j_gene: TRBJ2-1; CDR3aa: CASSLDGERKYNEQFF; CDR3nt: TGTGCCAGCAGCTTAGATGGGGAGCGCAAATACAATGAGCAGTTCTTC
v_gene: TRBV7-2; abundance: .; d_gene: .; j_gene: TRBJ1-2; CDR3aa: CASSFEVHNYGYTF; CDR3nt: TGTGCCAGCAGCTTCGAGGTCCATAACTATGGCTACACCTTC
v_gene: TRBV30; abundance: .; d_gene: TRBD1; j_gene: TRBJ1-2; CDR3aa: CAWNLPGQGDGYTF; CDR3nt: TGTGCCTGGAACCTACCGGGACAGGGAGATGGCTACACCTTC
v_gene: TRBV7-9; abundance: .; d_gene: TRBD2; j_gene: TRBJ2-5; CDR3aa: CASSSKLLAGGQETQYF; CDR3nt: TGTGCCAGCAGCTCCAAACTCTTAGCGGGAGGGCAAGAGACCCAGTACTTC
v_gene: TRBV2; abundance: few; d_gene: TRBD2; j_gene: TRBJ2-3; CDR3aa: CASSERLAGVGVESDTQYF; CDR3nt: TGTGCCAGCAGTGAAAGGCTAGCGGGAGTGGGGGTGGAGTCAGATACGCAGTATTTT
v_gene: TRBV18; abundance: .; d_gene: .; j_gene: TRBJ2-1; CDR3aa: CASSRPRDYNEQFF; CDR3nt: TGTGCCAGCTCACGACCCCGGGATTACAATGAGCAGTTCTTC
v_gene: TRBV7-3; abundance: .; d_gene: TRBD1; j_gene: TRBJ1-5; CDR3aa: CASSCFWTGRNQPQHF; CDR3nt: TGTGCCAGCAGCTGTTTTTGGACAGGGAGAAATCAGCCCCAGCATTTT
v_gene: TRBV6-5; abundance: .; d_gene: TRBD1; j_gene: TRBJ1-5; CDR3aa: CASRPDRDQPQHF; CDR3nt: TGTGCCAGCAGGCCCGACAGGGATCAGCCCCAGCATTTT
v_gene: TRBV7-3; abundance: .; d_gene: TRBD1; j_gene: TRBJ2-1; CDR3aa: CASSSDRWDEQFF; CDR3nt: TGTGCCAGCAGCTCGGACAGGTGGGATGAGCAGTTCTTC
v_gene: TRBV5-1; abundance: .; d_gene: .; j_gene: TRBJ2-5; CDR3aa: CASSQQTGPQETQYF; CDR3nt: TGCGCCAGCAGCCAGCAGACAGGACCCCAAGAGACCCAGTACTTC
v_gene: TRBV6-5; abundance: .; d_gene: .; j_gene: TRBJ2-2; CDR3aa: CASTPRGGELFF; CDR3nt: TGTGCCAGCACCCCCCGAGGCGGGGAGCTGTTTTTT
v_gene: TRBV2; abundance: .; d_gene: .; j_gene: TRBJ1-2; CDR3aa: CASSDRVYGYTF; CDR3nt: TGTGCCAGCAGTGATCGAGTCTATGGCTACACCTTC
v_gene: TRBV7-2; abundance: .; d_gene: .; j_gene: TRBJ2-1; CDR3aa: CASSRAEVGRANEQFF; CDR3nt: TGTGCCAGCAGCCGGGCCGAGGTGGGGCGCGCGAATGAGCAGTTCTTC
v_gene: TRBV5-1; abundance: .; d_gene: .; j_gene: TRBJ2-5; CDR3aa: CASSFKETQYF; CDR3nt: TGCGCCAGCAGCTTCAAAGAGACCCAGTACTTC
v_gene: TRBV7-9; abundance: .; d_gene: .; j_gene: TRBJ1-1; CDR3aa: CASSLQGTAEAFF; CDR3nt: TGTGCCAGCAGCTTACAGGGTACGGCTGAAGCTTTCTTT
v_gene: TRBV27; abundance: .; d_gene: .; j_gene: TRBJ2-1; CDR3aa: CASSLSWGPINNEQFF; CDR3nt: TGTGCCAGCAGTTTATCGTGGGGCCCCATTAACAATGAGCAGTTCTTC
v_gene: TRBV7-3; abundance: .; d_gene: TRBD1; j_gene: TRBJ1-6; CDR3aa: CASTTIRGQGQSPLHF; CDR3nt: TGTGCCAGCACCACGATTAGGGGACAGGGACAGTCACCCCTCCACTTT
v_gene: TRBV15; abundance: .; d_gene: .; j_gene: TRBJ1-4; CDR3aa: CATSGRRGATNEKLFF; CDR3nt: TGTGCCACCAGCGGGCGCCGGGGGGCAACTAATGAAAAACTGTTTTTT
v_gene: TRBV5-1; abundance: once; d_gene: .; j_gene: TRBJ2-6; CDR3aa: CASRTSSGANVLTF; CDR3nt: TGCGCCAGCAGGACTAGCTCTGGGGCCAACGTCCTGACTTTC
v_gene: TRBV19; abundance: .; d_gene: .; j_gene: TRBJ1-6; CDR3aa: CASKAASNNSPLHF; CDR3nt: TGTGCCAGTAAAGCGGCCAGCAATAATTCACCCCTCCACTTT
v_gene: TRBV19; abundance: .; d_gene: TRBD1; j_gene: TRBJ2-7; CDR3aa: CATTARDRGTYEQYF; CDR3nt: TGTGCCACCACGGCCCGGGACAGGGGAACCTACGAGCAGTACTTC
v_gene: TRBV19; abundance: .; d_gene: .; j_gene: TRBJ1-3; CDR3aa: CASSIVLSGNTIYF; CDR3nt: TGTGCCAGTAGTATCGTTCTCTCTGGAAACACCATATATTTT
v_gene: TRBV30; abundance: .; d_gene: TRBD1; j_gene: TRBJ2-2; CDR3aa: CAWEGTGNTGELFF; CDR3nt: TGTGCCTGGGAAGGGACAGGGAATACCGGGGAGCTGTTTTTT
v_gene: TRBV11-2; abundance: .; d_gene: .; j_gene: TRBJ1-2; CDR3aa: CASSPRGRALYGYTF; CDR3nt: TGTGCCAGCAGCCCGCGGGGCAGGGCCCTCTATGGCTACACCTTC
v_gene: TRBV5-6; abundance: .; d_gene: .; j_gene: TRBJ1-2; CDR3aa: CASSEVGGFDYGYTF; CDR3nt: TGTGCCAGCAGCGAGGTGGGAGGGTTCGACTATGGCTACACCTTC
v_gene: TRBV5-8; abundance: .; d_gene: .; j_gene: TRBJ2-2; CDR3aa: CASSLIGWGGPNTGELFF; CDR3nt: TGTGCCAGCAGCCTGATCGGCTGGGGAGGTCCGAACACCGGGGAGCTGTTTTTT
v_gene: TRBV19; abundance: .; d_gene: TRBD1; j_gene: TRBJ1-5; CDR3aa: CASSTDRASVGASQHF; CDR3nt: TGTGCCAGTAGTACTGACAGGGCTTCCGTTGGAGCCAGCCAGCATTTT
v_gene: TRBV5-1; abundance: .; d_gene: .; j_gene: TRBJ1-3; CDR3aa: CASSPEAVSSGNTIYF; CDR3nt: TGCGCCAGCAGCCCCGAAGCGGTTAGCTCTGGAAACACCATATATTTT
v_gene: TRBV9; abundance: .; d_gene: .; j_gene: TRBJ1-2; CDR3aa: CASSPPTGNGYTF; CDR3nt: TGTGCCAGCAGCCCCCCCACAGGTAATGGCTACACCTTC
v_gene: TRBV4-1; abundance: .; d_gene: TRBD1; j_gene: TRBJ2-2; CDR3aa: CASKGQGPTGELFF; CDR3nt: TGCGCCAGCAAAGGACAGGGGCCCACCGGGGAGCTGTTTTTT
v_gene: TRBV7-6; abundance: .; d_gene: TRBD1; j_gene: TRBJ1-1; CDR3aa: CASRFNRDSEAFF; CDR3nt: TGTGCCAGCAGGTTTAACCGGGACAGTGAAGCTTTCTTT
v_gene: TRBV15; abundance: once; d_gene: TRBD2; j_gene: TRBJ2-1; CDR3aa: CATAGGSYNEQFF; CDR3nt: TGTGCCACCGCGGGAGGCTCCTACAATGAGCAGTTCTTC
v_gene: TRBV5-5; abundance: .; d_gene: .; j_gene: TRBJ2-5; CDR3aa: CASSLMQGEETQYF; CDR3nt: TGTGCCAGCAGCTTGATGCAGGGCGAAGAGACCCAGTACTTC
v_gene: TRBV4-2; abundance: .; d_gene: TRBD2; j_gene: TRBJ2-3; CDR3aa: CASSLKLAGDVIDTQYF; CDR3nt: TGTGCCAGCAGCCTAAAACTAGCGGGAGATGTTATAGATACGCAGTATTTT
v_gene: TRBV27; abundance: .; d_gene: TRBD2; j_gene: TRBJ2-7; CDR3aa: CASTQLAGAYEQYF; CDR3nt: TGTGCCAGCACCCAGCTAGCGGGGGCCTACGAGCAGTACTTC
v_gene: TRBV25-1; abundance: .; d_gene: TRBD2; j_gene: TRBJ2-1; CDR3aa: CASSRLAGGRLLGEQFF; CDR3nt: TGTGCCAGCAGTCGACTAGCGGGGGGGCGGTTGTTGGGTGAGCAGTTCTTC
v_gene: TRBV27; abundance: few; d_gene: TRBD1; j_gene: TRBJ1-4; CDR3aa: CASGIYRGGRTNEKLFF; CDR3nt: TGTGCTTCCGGCATCTACAGGGGTGGAAGGACTAATGAAAAACTGTTTTTT
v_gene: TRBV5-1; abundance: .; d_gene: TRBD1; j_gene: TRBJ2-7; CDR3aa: CASSLGDRGRYEQYF; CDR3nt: TGCGCCAGCAGCTTGGGGGACAGGGGCCGATACGAGCAGTACTTC
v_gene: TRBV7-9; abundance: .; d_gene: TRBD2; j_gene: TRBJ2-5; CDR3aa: CASSSESGGYEQYF; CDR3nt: TGTGCCAGCAGCTCAGAAAGCGGGGGGTATGAGCAGTACTTC